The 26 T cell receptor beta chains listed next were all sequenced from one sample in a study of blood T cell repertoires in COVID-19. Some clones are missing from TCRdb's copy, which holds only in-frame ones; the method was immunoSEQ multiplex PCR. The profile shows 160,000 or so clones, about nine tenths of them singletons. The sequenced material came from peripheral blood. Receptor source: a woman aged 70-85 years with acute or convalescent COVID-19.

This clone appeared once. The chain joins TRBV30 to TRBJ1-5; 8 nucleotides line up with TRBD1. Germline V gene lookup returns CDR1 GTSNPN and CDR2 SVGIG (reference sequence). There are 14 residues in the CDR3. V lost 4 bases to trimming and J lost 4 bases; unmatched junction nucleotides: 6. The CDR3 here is CAWKGQGLNQPQHF. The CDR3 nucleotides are TGTGCCTGGAAAGGACAGGGATTAAATCAGCCCCAGCATTTT.

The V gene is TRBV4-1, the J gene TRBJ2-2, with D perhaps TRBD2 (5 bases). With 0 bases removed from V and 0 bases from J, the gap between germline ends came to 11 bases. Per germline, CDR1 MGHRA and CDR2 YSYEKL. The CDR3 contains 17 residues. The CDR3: CASSQDKLGTNTGELFF. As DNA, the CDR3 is TGCGCCAGCAGCCAAGATAAACTAGGAACGAACACCGGGGAGCTGTTTTTT.

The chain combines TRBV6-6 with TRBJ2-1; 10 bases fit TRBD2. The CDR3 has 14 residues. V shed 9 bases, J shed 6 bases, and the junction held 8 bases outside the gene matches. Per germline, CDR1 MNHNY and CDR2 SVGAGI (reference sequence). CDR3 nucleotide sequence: TGTGCCAGTAGGAGGTCTAGCGGGGGCAATGAGCAGTTCTTC. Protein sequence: CASRRSSGGNEQFF.

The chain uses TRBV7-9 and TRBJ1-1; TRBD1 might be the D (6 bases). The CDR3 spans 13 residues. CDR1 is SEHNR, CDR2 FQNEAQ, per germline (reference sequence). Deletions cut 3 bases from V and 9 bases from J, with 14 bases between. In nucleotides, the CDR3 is TGTGCCAGCAGCTTGGAAACCGGGACACAAGCTTTCTTT. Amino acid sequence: CASSLETGTQAFF.

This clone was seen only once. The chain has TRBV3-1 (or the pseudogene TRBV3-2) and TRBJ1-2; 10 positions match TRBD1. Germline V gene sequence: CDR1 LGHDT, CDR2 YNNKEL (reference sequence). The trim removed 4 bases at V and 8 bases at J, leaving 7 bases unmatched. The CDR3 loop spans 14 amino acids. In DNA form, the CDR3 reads TGTGCCAGCAGCCCGCGGGACAGGGGAAGCGGCTACACCTTC. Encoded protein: CASSPRDRGSGYTF.

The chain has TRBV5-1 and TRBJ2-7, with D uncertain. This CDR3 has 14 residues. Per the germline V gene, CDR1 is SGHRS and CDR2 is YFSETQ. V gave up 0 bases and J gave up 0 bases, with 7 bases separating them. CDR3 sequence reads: CASSLDSTSYEQYF. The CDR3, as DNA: TGCGCCAGCAGCTTGGACTCCACCTCCTACGAGCAGTACTTC.

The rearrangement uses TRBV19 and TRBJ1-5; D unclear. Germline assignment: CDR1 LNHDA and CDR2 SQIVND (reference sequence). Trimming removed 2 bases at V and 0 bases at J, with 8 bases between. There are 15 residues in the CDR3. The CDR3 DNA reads TGTGCCAGTAGTATACGAACTGATAGCAATCAGCCCCAGCATTTT. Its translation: CASSIRTDSNQPQHF.

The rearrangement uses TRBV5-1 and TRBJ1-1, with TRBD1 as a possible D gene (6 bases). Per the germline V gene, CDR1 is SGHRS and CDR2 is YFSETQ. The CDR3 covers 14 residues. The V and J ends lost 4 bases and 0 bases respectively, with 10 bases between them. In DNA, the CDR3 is TGCGCCAGCAGCCCGGACAGACTGAACACTGAAGCTTTCTTT. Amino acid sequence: CASSPDRLNTEAFF.

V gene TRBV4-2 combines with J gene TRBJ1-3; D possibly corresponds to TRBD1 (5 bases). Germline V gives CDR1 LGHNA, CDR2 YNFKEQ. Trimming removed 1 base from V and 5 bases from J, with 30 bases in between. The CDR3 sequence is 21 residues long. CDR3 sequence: CASSQVTVGQPGLRGRNTIYF. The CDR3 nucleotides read TGTGCCAGCAGCCAAGTGACAGTAGGCCAGCCTGGTCTTCGGGGGAGAAACACCATATATTTT.

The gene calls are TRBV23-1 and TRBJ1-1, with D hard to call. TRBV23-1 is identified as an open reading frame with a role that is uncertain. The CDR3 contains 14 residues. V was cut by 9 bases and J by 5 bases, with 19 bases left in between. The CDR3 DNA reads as TGCGCCAGTCCTTACGAGGCTAGCTGGACTGAAGCTTTCTTT. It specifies CASPYEASWTEAFF.

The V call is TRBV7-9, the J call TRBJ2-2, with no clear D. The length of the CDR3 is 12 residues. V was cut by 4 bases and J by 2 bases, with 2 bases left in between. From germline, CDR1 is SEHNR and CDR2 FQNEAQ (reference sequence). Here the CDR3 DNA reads TGTGCCAGCAGCTCAAACACCGGGGAGCTGTTTTTT. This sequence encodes CASSSNTGELFF.

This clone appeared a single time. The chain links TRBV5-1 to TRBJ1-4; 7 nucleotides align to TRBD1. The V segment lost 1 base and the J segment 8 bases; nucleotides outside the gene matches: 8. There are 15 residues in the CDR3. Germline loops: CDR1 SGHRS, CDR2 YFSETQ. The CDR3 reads CASSLKGQGVEKLFF. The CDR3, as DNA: TGCGCCAGCAGCTTGAAGGGGCAGGGGGTGGAAAAACTGTTTTTT.

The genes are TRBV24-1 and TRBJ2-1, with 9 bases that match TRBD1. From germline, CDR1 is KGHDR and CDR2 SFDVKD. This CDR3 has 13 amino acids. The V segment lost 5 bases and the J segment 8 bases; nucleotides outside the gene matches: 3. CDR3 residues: CATSVRQGDEQFF. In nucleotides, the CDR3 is TGTGCCACCAGTGTTCGACAGGGGGATGAGCAGTTCTTC.

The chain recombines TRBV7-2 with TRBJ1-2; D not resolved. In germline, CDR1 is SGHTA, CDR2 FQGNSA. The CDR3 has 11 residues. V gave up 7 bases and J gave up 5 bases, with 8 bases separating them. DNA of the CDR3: TGTGCCAGCACGAGGGAGTATGGCTACACCTTC. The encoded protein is CASTREYGYTF.

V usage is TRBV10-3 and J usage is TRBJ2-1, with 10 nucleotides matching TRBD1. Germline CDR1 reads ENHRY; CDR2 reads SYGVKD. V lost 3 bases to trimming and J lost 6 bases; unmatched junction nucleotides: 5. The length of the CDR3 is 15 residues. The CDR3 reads CAISEPGTGANEQFF. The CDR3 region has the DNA TGTGCCATCAGTGAACCCGGGACAGGGGCCAATGAGCAGTTCTTC.

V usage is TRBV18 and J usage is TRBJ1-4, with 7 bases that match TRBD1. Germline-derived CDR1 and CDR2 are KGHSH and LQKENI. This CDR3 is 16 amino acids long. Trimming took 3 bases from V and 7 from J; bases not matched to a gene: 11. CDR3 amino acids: CASSPLTGVGVEKLFF. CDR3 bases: TGTGCCAGCTCACCCCTAACAGGGGTAGGTGTTGAAAAACTGTTTTTT.

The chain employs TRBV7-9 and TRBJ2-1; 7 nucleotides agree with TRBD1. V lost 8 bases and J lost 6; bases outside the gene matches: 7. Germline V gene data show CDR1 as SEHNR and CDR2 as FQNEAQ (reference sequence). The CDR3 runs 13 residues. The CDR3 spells CASELDRVNEQFF. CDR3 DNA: TGTGCCAGCGAATTAGACAGGGTCAATGAGCAGTTCTTC.

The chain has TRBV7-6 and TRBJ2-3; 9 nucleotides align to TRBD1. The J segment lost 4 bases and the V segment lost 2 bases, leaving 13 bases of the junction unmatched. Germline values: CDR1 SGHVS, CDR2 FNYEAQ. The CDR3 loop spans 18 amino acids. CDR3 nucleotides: TGTGCCAGCAGCTTAATGCGCCTCGGACAGGGGCTCGCAGATACGCAGTATTTT. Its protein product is CASSLMRLGQGLADTQYF.

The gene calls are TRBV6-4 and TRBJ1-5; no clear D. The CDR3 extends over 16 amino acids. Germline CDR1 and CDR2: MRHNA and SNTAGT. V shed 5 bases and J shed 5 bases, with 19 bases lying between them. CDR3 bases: TGTGCCAGCAGTCTCTTCGGGGAAGCGAACTATCAGCCCCAGCATTTT. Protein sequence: CASSLFGEANYQPQHF.

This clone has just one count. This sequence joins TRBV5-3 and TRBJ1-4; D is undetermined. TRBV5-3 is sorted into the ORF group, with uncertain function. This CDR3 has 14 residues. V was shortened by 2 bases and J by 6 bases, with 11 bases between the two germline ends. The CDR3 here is CARSFNRNHEKLFF. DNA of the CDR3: TGTGCCAGAAGCTTCAACAGAAACCATGAAAAACTGTTTTTT.

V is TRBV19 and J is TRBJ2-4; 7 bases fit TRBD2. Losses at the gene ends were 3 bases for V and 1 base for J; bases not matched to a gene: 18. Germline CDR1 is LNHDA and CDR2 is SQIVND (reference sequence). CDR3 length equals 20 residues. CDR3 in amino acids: CASSIPEGRERSRAKNIQYF. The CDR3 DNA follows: TGTGCCAGTAGTATTCCCGAGGGGCGGGAGAGGTCGAGGGCCAAAAACATTCAGTACTTC. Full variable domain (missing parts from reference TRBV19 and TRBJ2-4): DGGITQSPKYLFRKEGQNVTLSCEQNLNHDAMYWYRQDPGQGLRLIYYSQIVNDFQKGDIAEGYSVSREKKESFPLTVTSAQKNPTAFYLCASSIPEGRERSRAKNIQYFGAGTRLSVL.

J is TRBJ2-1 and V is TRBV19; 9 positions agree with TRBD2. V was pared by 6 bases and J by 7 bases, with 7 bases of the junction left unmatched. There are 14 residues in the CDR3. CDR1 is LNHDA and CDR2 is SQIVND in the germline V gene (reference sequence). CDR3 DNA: TGTGCCAGTAGATTGGGCGGGAGGGCTAATGAGCAGTTCTTC. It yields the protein CASRLGGRANEQFF.

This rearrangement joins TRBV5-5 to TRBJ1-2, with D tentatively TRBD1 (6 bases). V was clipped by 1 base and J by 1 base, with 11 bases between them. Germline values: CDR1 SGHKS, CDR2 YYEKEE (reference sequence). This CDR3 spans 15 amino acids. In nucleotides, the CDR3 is TGTGCCAGCAGCTTGACCGACAGGATTAACTATGGCTACACCTTC. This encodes CASSLTDRINYGYTF.

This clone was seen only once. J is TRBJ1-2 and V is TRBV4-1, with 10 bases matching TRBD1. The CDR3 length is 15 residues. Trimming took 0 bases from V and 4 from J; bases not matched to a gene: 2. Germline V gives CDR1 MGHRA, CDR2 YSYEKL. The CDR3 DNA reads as TGCGCCAGCAGCCAAGACGGGACAGGGGTCTATGGCTACACCTTC. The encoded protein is CASSQDGTGVYGYTF.

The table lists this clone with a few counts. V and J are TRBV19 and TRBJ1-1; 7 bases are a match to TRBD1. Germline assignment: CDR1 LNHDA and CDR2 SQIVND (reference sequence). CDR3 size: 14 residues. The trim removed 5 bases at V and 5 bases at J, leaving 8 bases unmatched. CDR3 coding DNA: TGTGCCAGTAGTCTTCGACAGGGACGGACTGAAGCTTTCTTT. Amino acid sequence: CASSLRQGRTEAFF.

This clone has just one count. The CDR3 sequence is CASSSFGLAGGQQETQYF. CDR3 in DNA: TGTGCCAGCAGCTCCTTTGGACTAGCGGGGGGGCAACAAGAGACCCAGTACTTC. The chain carries TRBV7-8 and TRBJ2-5; 15 bases fit TRBD2. V lost 4 bases, J lost 2 bases, and 8 bases stayed unmatched. The germline V gene encodes CDR1 SGHVS and CDR2 FQNEAQ. This CDR3 comprises 18 residues.